Many counts were recorded for the clone carrying this T cell receptor beta chain. Its target is not known. The data derive from a study of regulatory T cells in long-lasting Graves disease. V was trimmed by 2 bases and J by 4 bases, leaving 8 bases between them. CDR1 is MNHEY, CDR2 SVGAGI, per germline. The CDR3 extends over 13 amino acids. Study results and caveats: In persistent patients, shared public clonotypes (under 3,000) outnumbered those in new patients (around 1,000).

Time point described: persistent/refractory GD, antithyroid drugs over 5 years with positive TRAb. There was RNA extracted from PBMCs, and the TCR library was made from it. The authors diagnosed Graves' disease using American Thyroid Association guidelines. Building the TCR beta libraries relied on iRepertoire HTBI primers, and CDR3 regions underwent Arm-PCR. Each CDR3 protein gets one entry after TCRdb re-called the multiplex PCR reads with MiXCR. This table holds roughly 430,000 distinct CDR3 sequences, roughly a fifth found once. This chain joins TRBV6-5 and TRBJ1-2; D might be TRBD1 (5 bases). This sample comprised peripheral blood mononuclear cells (PBMCs), obtained when the disease was refractory, from a patient treated with antithyroid drugs. The TCR was taken from a female donor with Graves disease. CDR3 nucleotides: TGTGCCAGCAGTTACGGAGGGACCTATGGCTACACCTTC. This gives the protein CASSYGGTYGYTF.